These 14 T cell receptor beta chains were sequenced from one sample in a study of T-cell memory formation after mild COVID-19. TCRdb re-called the 5' RACE reads through MiXCR, storing one row per CDR3 protein. The repertoire consists of fewer than 500,000 distinct CDR3 sequences, with more than 20% occurring once and the leading ten covering about 12%. Sequenced material: PBMCs or a T cell subset sorted from them (not recorded which). These receptors were collected from an adult woman who had mild COVID-19 (a few samples of this study predate the infection). Cell type and time point are not known.

The V and J genes are TRBV7-8 and TRBJ2-5; no firm D call. This CDR3 region has 14 residues. Germline V gene lookup returns CDR1 SGHVS and CDR2 FQNEAQ. V was clipped by 0 bases and J by 4 bases, with 9 bases between them. The chain's CDR3 is CASSLAPRVETQYF. In DNA form, the CDR3 reads TGTGCCAGCAGCTTAGCGCCTAGGGTAGAGACCCAGTACTTC.

The chain carries TRBV6-6 and TRBJ2-2; TRBD2 is a possible D gene (5 bases). The ends were cut back, 5 bases at V and 6 bases at J, with 13 bases in the middle. The CDR3 loop spans 14 amino acids. Germline CDR1 reads MNHNY; CDR2 reads SVGAGI (reference sequence). The CDR3 coding sequence is TGTGCCAGCAGTCGCGGCCAGCGGTCCGGGGAGCTGTTTTTT. Protein sequence: CASSRGQRSGELFF.

The CDR3 reads CAISAGTGGSYEQYV. CDR3 coding DNA: TGTGCCATCAGTGCCGGGACAGGGGGCTCCTACGAGCAGTACGTC. The chain joins TRBV10-3 to TRBJ2-7; 11 nucleotides line up with TRBD1. The CDR3 totals 15 residues. V lost 4 bases and J lost 0; bases outside the gene matches: 2. Germline CDR1 ENHRY, CDR2 SYGVKD.

The CDR3 is CASSYGWDREEEKLFF. Here the CDR3 DNA reads TGTGCCAGCAGTTACGGTTGGGACAGGGAGGAGGAAAAACTGTTTTTT. The genes are TRBV6-5 and TRBJ1-4; 9 nucleotides align to TRBD1. V shed 2 bases, J shed 8 bases, and the junction held 9 bases outside the gene matches. Germline V gene sequence: CDR1 MNHEY, CDR2 SVGAGI. The CDR3 runs to 16 residues.

This clonotype was detected a few times. This chain joins TRBV24-1 and TRBJ2-7, with 9 nucleotides matching TRBD2. The CDR3 runs 17 residues. Looked up from germline, CDR1 is KGHDR and CDR2 is SFDVKD. V shed 4 bases and J 4 bases; nucleotides not matched to a gene: 13. The CDR3: CATSDGTSLHSPYEQYF. CDR3 bases: TGTGCCACCAGTGACGGGACTAGCCTACATTCCCCTTACGAGCAGTACTTC.

This clonotype was seen only a few times. This chain joins TRBV2 and TRBJ2-3; 10 bases are a match to TRBD2. The CDR3 runs to 16 residues. V was clipped by 3 bases and J by 4 bases; unmatched bases: 7. Germline assignment: CDR1 SNHLY and CDR2 FYNNEI. The CDR3 DNA reads TGTGCCAGCAGTGACGAGGCTAGCGGGAGATCAGATACGCAGTATTTT. Residues: CASSDEASGRSDTQYF.

J is TRBJ2-3 and V is TRBV7-9; the D call may be TRBD1 or TRBD2 (5 bases each). The CDR3 loop spans 15 amino acids. Deletions cut 2 bases from V and 3 bases from J, with 12 bases between. From germline, CDR1 is SEHNR and CDR2 FQNEAQ (reference sequence). CDR3 DNA: TGTGCCAGCAGCTTATTCCAGGGCGGGACAGATACGCAGTATTTT. This translates into CASSLFQGGTDTQYF.

The gene calls are TRBV12-3 or TRBV12-4 and TRBJ2-3; 7 bases match TRBD1. V shed 7 bases, J shed 2 bases, and the junction held 6 bases outside the gene matches. The CDR3 extends over 14 amino acids. The CDR3 nucleotides read TGTGCCAGCAACCCAGGGGGTCCCACAGATACGCAGTATTTT. Translating it yields CASNPGGPTDTQYF.

The V and J genes are TRBV6-5 and TRBJ2-2; no definite D call. Germline values: CDR1 MNHEY, CDR2 SVGAGI. Trimming took off 2 bases at V and 0 bases at J, with 10 bases between the two ends. This CDR3 has 16 amino acids. In DNA, the CDR3 is TGTGCCAGCAGTTACGACCCAGGAACGAACACCGGGGAGCTGTTTTTT. Translation gives CASSYDPGTNTGELFF.

This clonotype was seen a handful of times. This sequence joins TRBV3-1 and TRBJ2-2; no clear D. The CDR3 is made up of 18 amino acids. Trimming took off 3 bases at V and 4 bases at J, with 21 bases between the two ends. The V gene's germline CDR1 is LGHDT and CDR2 YNNKEL (reference sequence). The CDR3 coding sequence is TGTGCCAGCAGCCACTCCGGAACCTTTTACAACTTCACCGGGGAGCTGTTTTTT. Its translation: CASSHSGTFYNFTGELFF.

The CDR3 here is CASSVGTSGGGTDTQYF. The CDR3 coding sequence is TGTGCCAGCAGCGTCGGGACTAGCGGGGGAGGCACAGATACGCAGTATTTT. This chain connects TRBV9 to TRBJ2-3; 14 nucleotides line up with TRBD2. Per germline, CDR1 SGDLS and CDR2 YYNGEE. V dropped 2 bases and J dropped 1; count of bases not matched to a gene: 3. This CDR3 has 17 residues.

The V gene is TRBV20-1, the J gene TRBJ1-4; D may be TRBD1 (5 bases). Germline assignment: CDR1 DFQATT and CDR2 SNEGSKA (reference sequence). The CDR3 is made up of 10 amino acids. Trimming took off 6 bases at V and 14 bases at J, with 13 bases between the two ends. The CDR3 is CSAPGGRLFF. In nucleotides, the CDR3 is TGCAGTGCCCCTGGGGGACGGCTGTTTTTT.

This clonotype was seen a handful of times. The V and J genes are TRBV15 and TRBJ2-3; 8 bases map to TRBD2. There are 15 residues in the CDR3. The V segment lost 3 bases and the J segment 6 bases; nucleotides outside the gene matches: 8. Germline V CDR1 and CDR2: LNHNV, YYDKDF (reference sequence). The chain's CDR3 is CATSSQAGVRDTQYF. CDR3 in DNA: TGTGCCACCAGCAGCCAAGCGGGAGTGCGGGATACGCAGTATTTT.

V usage is TRBV5-4 and J usage is TRBJ1-2; D uncertain. V was pared by 2 bases and J by 7 bases, with 6 bases between. The length of the CDR3 is 11 residues. CDR1 is SGHNT, CDR2 YYREEE, per germline (reference sequence). CDR3: CASSFEIGYTF. The CDR3 DNA reads as TGTGCCAGCAGCTTTGAAATTGGCTACACCTTC.